This note documents a single T cell receptor (beta chain) sequence. Its target antigen remains unknown. Base qualities are not recorded, but no much larger clone differs from it by a single base. The sample contains more than one DNA sequence encoding this CDR3. This entry is derived from a study of shared clonotypes between healthy human individuals (dated by TCRdb to about 2020). Looking at the study overall: Three men and a couple of women, aged 18 to 49 years, made up the cohort. For each donor, three plates each were used for CD4 naive and CD4 memory, two plates were used for CD8 naive, and one plate was used for CD8 memory. Libraries were prepared and TCR repertoires were sequenced by different laboratories using diverse techniques, in order to increase sequencing depth and limit assay-specific biases. Each donor's leukapheresis produced roughly between about 0.9 and 9.5 billion PBMCs. Blood TCR repertoires of about 5 healthy adults were deeply sequenced to estimate repertoire size and the extent of clonotype sharing between individuals. General conclusions and limits of the study: Incomplete sequencing was indicated by rarefaction of sorted-subset datasets, despite the large sequencing depth. Across several donors, about 5.2% of naive CD4, roughly 3.5% of naive CD8, 2% to 2.5% of memory CD4, and 0.4% of memory CD8 clonotypes were shared. Compared with non-shared clonotypes, the clonotypes found in all four sorted-subset donors had higher generation probabilities. Sampling was restricted to blood, and TCR repertoires in tissues likely differ from the TCR repertoires found in blood. Pairwise subsampling indicated that sequencing depth was expected to affect the degree of clonotype sharing among donors. Naive subsets generally had larger estimated clonotype richness than memory subsets. Because the study included a small number of donors, the genetic and exposure-history diversity represented was limited.

Using the deep immunoSEQ assay, multiplex PCR amplified TCR CDR3 regions from genomic DNA. Genomic DNA extracted from each cell subset was distributed evenly over all wells of several immunoSEQ 96-well plates, and each plate served as one replicate. For sorted subsets, each replicate PCR was loaded with roughly 190 ng genomic DNA, equivalent to about 33,000 T cell genomes. Purified libraries were measured with a Qubit 3.0 fluorometer, size-checked on a Bioanalyzer 2100, and measured again with the KAPA Library Quantification kit. A separate single-read 150-cycle Illumina NextSeq 550 flow cell was used to sequence each immunoSEQ 96-well plate. The paper's processing steps were these. Because the immunoSEQ output included only junctional sequences and no quality scores, the filtering could not be the same as the filtering used for full-length reads. Sequences were annotated with PyIR, a Python wrapper for IgBLAST v1.9, using IMGT germline references to assign V/J genes and CDR3. Any read was removed if the V/J assignment was weak (E-value above 1e-6), the CDR3 was missing, or the read contained stop codons, out-of-frame junctions, or ambiguous translated residues. A V3J clonotype was defined by an identical inferred V gene, J gene, and CDR3 amino acid sequence. To compute the percentage overlap between repertoires, the number of shared unique clonotypes was divided by the size of the smaller repertoire. Repertoire richness was assessed with RTK rarefaction, the Chao1 estimator, and Recon v2.1 estimates of unobserved clonotypes. OLGA was used to compute generation probabilities for all TCRbeta clonotypes that the gDNA method yielded from a few donors. TCRdb mirrors the immuneACCESS table, restricted to in-frame sequences. Some clones are absent from its copies; in checked studies, under half trace to an unresolved V gene, and the reason for the others is unknown. V and J calls and clone size are copied from that table; D and trimming were computed from the DNA. The sample records over 950,000 clones, 60% to 80% of which are singletons. The ten largest clones represent almost 0.9% of the sample.

The germline V gene gives CDR1 as KGHSH and CDR2 as LQKENI. Deletion took 2 bases off V and 5 bases off J, with a span of 7 bases between the germline ends. Including cysteine and phenylalanine, the CDR3 has 13 amino acids. The entry retains the CDR3 DNA only, 39 bases that are in frame from base 1. Healthy HIV-negative adults with no recently reported acute infections or vaccinations were included as donors. All donors were Caucasian adults living in Nashville, Tennessee, USA. CD4+ T cells were enriched by magnetic negative selection, after which naive cells were positively selected on CD45RA and the negative fraction was taken as the memory subset. Blood was collected by leukapheresis, and PBMCs were isolated by Ficoll-Histopaque density gradient centrifugation and then cryopreserved in liquid nitrogen vapor phase. Analytical flow cytometry was used to check the purity and quantity of every magnetically sorted T cell population. Genomic DNA was isolated from every sorted fraction and measured by UV absorbance on a Nanodrop 2000c.

The rearranged chain carries TRBV18 and TRBJ1-5; no D gene call is confident. The source of this sequence is a man younger than 35 in good health. Some clones in this sample may be carry-over from other donors' samples. Material: memory CD4+ T cells from PBMCs. This sample's cell subset or site label indicates: CD45RA-negative fraction. The DNA sequence follows: TGTGCCAGCTCACCAGCGGGAGATCAGCCCCAGCATTTT. It specifies CASSPAGDQPQHF.